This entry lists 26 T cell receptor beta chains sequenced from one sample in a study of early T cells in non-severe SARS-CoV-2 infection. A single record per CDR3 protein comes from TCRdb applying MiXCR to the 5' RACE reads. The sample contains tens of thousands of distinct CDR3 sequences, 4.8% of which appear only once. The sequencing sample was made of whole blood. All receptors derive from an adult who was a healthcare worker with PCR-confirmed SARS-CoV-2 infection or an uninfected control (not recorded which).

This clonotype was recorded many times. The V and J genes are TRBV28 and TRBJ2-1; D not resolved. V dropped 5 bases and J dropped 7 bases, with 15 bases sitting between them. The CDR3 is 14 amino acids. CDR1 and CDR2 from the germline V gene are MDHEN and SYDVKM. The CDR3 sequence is CASSRPSPFNEQFF. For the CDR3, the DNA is TGTGCCAGCAGTCGCCCCTCCCCGTTTAATGAGCAGTTCTTC.

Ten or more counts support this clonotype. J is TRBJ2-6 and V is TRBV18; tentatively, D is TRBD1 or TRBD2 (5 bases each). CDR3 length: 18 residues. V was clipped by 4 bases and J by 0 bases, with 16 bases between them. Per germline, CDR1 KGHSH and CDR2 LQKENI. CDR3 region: CASSRDDGLYSGANVLTF. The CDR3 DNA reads TGTGCCAGCTCACGGGACGACGGACTCTACTCTGGGGCCAACGTCCTGACTTTC.

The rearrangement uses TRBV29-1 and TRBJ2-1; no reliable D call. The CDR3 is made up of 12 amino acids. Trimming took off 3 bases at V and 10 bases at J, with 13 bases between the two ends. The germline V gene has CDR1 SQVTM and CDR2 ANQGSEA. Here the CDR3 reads CSVESRIGEQFF. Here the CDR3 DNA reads TGCAGCGTTGAGTCGAGAATCGGGGAGCAGTTCTTC.

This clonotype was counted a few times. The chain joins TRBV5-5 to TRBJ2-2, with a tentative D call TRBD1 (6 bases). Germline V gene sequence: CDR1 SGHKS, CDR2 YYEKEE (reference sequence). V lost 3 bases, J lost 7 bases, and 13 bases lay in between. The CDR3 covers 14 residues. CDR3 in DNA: TGTGCCAGCAGCTATACAGGGATCAACGGGGAGCTGTTTTTT. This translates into CASSYTGINGELFF.

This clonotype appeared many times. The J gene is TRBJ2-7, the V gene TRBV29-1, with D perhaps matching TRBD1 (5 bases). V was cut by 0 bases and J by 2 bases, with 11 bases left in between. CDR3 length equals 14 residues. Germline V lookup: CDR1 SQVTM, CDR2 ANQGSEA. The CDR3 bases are TGCAGCGTTGAAGATCCAGGGTTCCCCTACGAGCAGTACTTC. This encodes CSVEDPGFPYEQYF.

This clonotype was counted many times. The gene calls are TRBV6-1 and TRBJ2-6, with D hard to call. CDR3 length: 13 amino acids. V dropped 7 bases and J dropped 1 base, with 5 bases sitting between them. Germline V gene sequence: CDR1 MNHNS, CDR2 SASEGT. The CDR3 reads CASIPSGANVLTF. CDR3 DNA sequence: TGTGCCAGCATTCCGTCTGGGGCCAACGTCCTGACTTTC.

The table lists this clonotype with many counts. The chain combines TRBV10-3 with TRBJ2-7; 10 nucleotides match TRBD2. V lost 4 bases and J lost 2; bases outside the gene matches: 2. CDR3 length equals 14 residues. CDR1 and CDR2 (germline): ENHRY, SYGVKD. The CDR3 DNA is TGTGCCATCAGTGCAGCGGGAGGGACCTACGAGCAGTACTTC. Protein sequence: CAISAAGGTYEQYF.

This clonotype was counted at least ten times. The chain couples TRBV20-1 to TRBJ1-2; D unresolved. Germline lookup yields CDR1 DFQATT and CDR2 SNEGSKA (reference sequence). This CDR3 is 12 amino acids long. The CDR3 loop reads CRGSGLGYGYTF. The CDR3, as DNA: TGCAGGGGGTCCGGGCTTGGGTATGGCTACACCTTC.

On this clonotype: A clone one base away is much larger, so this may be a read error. The CDR3 loop is CATSREGRNTGELYF. DNA of the CDR3: TGTGCCACCAGCAGAGAGGGGCGCAACACCGGGGAGCTGTATTTT. The chain combines TRBV15 with TRBJ2-2; perhaps D is TRBD1 or TRBD2 (5 bases each). CDR1 and CDR2 (germline): LNHNV, YYDKDF (reference sequence). The CDR3 runs 15 residues.

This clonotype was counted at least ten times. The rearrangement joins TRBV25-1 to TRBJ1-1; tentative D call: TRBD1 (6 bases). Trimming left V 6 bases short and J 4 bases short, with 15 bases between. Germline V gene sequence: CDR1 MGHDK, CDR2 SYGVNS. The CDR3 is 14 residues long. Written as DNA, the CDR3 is TGTGCCAGCAGCCCACAGGGTTTTCGCACTGAAGCTTTCTTT. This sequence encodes CASSPQGFRTEAFF.

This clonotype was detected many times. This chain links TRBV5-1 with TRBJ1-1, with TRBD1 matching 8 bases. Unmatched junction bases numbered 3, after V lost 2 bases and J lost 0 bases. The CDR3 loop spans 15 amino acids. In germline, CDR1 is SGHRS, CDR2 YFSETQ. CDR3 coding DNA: TGCGCCAGCAGCTTTGGACAGGGATTGAACACTGAAGCTTTCTTT. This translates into CASSFGQGLNTEAFF.

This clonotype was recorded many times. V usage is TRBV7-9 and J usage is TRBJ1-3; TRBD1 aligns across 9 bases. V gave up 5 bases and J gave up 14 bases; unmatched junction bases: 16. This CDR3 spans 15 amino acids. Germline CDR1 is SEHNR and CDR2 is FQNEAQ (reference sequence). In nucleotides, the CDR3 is TGTGCCAGCAGCGCTATTCCGGGACAGGGTCAGATCTTATATTTT. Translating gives CASSAIPGQGQILYF. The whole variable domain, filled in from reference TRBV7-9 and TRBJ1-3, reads DTGVSQNPRHKITKRGQNVTFRCDPISEHNRLYWYRQTLGQGPEFLTYFQNEAQLEKSRLLSDRFSAERPKGSFSTLEIQRTEQGDSAMYLCASSAIPGQGQILYFGEGSWLTVV.

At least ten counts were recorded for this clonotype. This CDR3 is CASSSSGTSSRNEQFF. CDR3 sequence (DNA): TGCGCCAGCAGCTCATCCGGGACTAGCAGCCGCAATGAGCAGTTCTTC. J is TRBJ2-1 and V is TRBV5-1; 9 positions match TRBD2. The J segment lost 6 bases and the V segment lost 3 bases, leaving 10 bases of the junction unmatched. The CDR3 extends over 16 amino acids. CDR1 and CDR2 from the germline V gene are SGHRS and YFSETQ.

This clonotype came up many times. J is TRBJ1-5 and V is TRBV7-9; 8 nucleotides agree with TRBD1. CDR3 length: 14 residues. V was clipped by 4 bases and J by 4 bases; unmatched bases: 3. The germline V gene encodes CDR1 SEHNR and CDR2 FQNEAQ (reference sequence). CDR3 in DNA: TGTGCCAGCAGCTGGACAGGGAGAAATCAGCCCCAGCATTTT. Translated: CASSWTGRNQPQHF.

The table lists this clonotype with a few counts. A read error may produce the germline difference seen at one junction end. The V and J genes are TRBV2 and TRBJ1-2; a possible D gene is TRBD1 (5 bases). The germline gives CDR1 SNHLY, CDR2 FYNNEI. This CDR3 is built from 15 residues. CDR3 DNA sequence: TGTGCCAGCAGGGAAGAGATGCTAGGGGACGGAGGCTACACCTTC. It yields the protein CASREEMLGDGGYTF. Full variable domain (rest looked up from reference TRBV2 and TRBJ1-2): EPEVTQTPSHQVTQMGQEVILRCVPISNHLYFYWYRQILGQKVEFLVSFYNNEISEKSEIFDDQFSVERPDGSNFTLKIRSTKLEDSAMYFCASREEMLGDGGYTFGSGTRLTVV.

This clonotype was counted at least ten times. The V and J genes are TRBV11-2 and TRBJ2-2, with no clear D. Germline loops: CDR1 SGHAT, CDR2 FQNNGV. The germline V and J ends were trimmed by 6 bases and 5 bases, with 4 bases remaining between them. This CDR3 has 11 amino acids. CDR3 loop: CASSKTGELFF. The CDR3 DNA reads TGTGCCAGCAGTAAGACCGGGGAGCTGTTTTTT.

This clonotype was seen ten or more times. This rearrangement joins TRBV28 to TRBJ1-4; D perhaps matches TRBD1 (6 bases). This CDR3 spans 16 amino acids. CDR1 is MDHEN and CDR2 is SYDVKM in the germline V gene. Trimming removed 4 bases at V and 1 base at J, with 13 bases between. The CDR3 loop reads CASSSPGGLTNEKLFF. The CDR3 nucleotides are TGTGCCAGCAGTTCGCCGGGGGGCCTAACTAATGAAAAACTGTTTTTT.

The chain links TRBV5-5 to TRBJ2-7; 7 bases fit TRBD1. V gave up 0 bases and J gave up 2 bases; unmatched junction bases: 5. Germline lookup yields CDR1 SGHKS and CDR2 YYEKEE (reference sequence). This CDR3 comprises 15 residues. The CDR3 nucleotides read TGTGCCAGCAGCTTGGCCGGGACAGTAACCTACGAGCAGTACTTC. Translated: CASSLAGTVTYEQYF.

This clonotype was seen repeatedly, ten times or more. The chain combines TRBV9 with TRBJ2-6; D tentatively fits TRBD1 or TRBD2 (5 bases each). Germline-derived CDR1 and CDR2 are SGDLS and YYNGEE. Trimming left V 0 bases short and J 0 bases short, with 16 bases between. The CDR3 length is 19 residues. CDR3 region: CASSVESPGRISGANVLTF. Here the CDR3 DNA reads TGTGCCAGCAGCGTAGAATCTCCGGGACGGATCTCTGGGGCCAACGTCCTGACTTTC.

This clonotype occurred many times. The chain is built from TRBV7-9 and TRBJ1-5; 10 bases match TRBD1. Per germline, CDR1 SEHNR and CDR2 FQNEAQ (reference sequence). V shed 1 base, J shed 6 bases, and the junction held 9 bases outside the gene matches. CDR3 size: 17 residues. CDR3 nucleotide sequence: TGTGCCAGCAGCTTAGGGTCCGGGACAGGGGCATCTCAGCCCCAGCATTTT. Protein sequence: CASSLGSGTGASQPQHF.

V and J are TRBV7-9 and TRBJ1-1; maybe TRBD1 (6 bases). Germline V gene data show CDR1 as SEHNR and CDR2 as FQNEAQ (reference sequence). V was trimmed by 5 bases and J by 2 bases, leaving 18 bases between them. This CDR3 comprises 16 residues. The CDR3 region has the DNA TGTGCCAGCAGCCCACTGACAGGCCGGCGTAACACTGAAGCTTTCTTT. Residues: CASSPLTGRRNTEAFF. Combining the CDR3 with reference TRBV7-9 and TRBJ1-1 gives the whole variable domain DTGVSQNPRHKITKRGQNVTFRCDPISEHNRLYWYRQTLGQGPEFLTYFQNEAQLEKSRLLSDRFSAERPKGSFSTLEIQRTEQGDSAMYLCASSPLTGRRNTEAFFGQGTRLTVV.

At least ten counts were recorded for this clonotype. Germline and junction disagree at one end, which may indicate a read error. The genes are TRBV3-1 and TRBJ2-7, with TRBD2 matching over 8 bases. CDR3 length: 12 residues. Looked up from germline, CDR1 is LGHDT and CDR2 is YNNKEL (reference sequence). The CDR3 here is CASSQVASGPHF. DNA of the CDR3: TGTGCCAGCAGCCAAGTGGCTAGCGGGCCCCATTTC.

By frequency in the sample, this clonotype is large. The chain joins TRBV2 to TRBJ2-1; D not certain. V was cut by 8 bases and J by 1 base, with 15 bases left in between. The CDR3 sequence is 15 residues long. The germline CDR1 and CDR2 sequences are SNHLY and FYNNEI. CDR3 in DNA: TGTGCCAGCGTGCTAGGAACTCTTTCCTACAATGAGCAGTTCTTC. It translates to CASVLGTLSYNEQFF.

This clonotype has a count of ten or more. As DNA, the CDR3 is TGTGCCAGCATCCAGACCGGGACAGAAAGCAATCAGCCCCAGCATTTT. Translating it yields CASIQTGTESNQPQHF. V usage is TRBV28 and J usage is TRBJ1-5, with 7 bases lining up with TRBD1. CDR1 and CDR2 (germline): MDHEN, SYDVKM. Trimming cost V 7 bases and J 1 base; bases outside gene matches: 10. There are 16 residues in the CDR3.

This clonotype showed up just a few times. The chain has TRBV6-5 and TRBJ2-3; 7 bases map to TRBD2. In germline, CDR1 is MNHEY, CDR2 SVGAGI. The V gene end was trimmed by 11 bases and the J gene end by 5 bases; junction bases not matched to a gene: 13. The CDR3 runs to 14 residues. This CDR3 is CAVHSGRDRDTQYF. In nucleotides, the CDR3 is TGTGCCGTCCATTCGGGGAGGGATCGAGATACGCAGTATTTT.

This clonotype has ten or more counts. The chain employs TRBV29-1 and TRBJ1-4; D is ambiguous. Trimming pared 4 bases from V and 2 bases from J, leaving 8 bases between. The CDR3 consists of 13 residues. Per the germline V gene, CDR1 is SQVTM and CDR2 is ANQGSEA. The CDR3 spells CSVVSGTNEKLFF. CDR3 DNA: TGCAGCGTTGTATCGGGGACTAATGAAAAACTGTTTTTT.